This note documents a single T cell receptor beta chain sequence. Germline values: CDR1 KGHSH, CDR2 LQKENI. This CDR3 has 16 residues. V lost 1 base and J lost 4, with 14 bases in between. This entry is derived from a study of technical replicates of blood from several donors. Produced via immunoSEQ multiplex PCR; TCRdb's table is partial and in-frame only. The sample shows under 100,000 clones, roughly 93% of them seen only once. The sequence was obtained from a human donor in good health. The sample taken for sequencing was T cells isolated from PBMCs. The gene calls are TRBV18 and TRBJ1-5; D gene uncertain. The CDR3 DNA is TGTGCCAGCTCACCACAAGAGGTTCGAGGGAATCAGCCCCAGCATTTT. It is translated as CASSPQEVRGNQPQHF.